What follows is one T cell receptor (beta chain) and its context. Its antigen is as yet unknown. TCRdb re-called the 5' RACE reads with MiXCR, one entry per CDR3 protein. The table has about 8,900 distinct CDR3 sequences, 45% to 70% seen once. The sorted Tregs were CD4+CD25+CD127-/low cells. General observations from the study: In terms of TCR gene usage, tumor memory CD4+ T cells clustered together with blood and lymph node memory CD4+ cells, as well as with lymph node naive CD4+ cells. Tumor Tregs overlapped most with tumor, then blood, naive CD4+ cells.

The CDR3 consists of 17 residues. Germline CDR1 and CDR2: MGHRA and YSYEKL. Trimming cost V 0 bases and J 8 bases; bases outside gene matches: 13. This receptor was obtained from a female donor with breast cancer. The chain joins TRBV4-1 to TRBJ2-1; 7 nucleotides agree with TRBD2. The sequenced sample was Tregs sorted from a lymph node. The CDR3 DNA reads TGCGCCAGCAGCCAAGATTGGGGAGGGGCGCTTTTCGATGAGCAGTTCTTC. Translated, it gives CASSQDWGGALFDEQFF.